The rows below give T cell receptor beta chains drawn from one sample of a study of radiotherapy plus CTLA-4 blockade in lung cancer. The table came from immunoSEQ multiplex PCR; TCRdb's copy has only in-frame clones and leaves some out. This table has around 42,000 clones, roughly 63% appearing once. Source: peripheral blood, taken from a patient treated with radiotherapy plus ipilimumab. Source of these receptors: a human donor with non-small cell lung cancer who had a partial response to radiotherapy plus ipilimumab. Both conserved end residues are part of each CDR3. Fields, in order: J gene, D gene, V gene, clone size, CDR3 protein, CDR3 DNA. D genes are given only for firm matches. For some rows the clone size is stated as once, few or many, or as a class when expanded; others skip it.

j_call: TRBJ2-3
d_call: TRBD2
v_call: TRBV5-8
clone_size: -
cdr3_aa: CASSSLPSGGYVAQYF
cdr3_nt: TGTGCCAGCAGCTCCCTCCCTAGCGGCGGTTATGTCGCGCAGTATTTT

j_call: TRBJ2-5
d_call: -
v_call: TRBV5-1
clone_size: -
cdr3_aa: CASSWGLGEETQYF
cdr3_nt: TGCGCCAGCAGCTGGGGGCTGGGGGAAGAGACCCAGTACTTC

j_call: TRBJ2-7
d_call: TRBD1
v_call: TRBV10-3
clone_size: -
cdr3_aa: CAISHGPGGASYEQYF
cdr3_nt: TGTGCCATCAGTCACGGACCAGGGGGCGCGTCCTACGAGCAGTACTTC

j_call: TRBJ2-5
d_call: -
v_call: TRBV5-6
clone_size: -
cdr3_aa: CASSSRVGETQYF
cdr3_nt: TGTGCCAGCAGCTCCAGGGTAGGAGAGACCCAGTACTTC

j_call: TRBJ1-5
d_call: TRBD1
v_call: TRBV7-2
clone_size: -
cdr3_aa: CASSLEGRGRNQPQHF
cdr3_nt: TGTGCCAGCAGCTTAGAGGGCAGGGGGCGCAATCAGCCCCAGCATTTT

j_call: TRBJ2-5
d_call: TRBD2
v_call: TRBV19
clone_size: few
cdr3_aa: CASKGLGLAEETQYF
cdr3_nt: TGTGCCAGTAAGGGCCTCGGGCTAGCGGAAGAGACCCAGTACTTC

j_call: TRBJ1-2
d_call: TRBD1
v_call: TRBV11-2
clone_size: few
cdr3_aa: CASSSPTGGNGYTF
cdr3_nt: TGTGCCAGCAGCTCCCCCACAGGGGGAAATGGCTACACCTTC

j_call: TRBJ1-3
d_call: -
v_call: TRBV15
clone_size: -
cdr3_aa: CATSRAEGEGSTIYF
cdr3_nt: TGTGCCACCAGCAGAGCTGAGGGGGAAGGAAGCACCATATATTTT

j_call: TRBJ1-1
d_call: -
v_call: TRBV6-5
clone_size: -
cdr3_aa: CASTQGTEAFF
cdr3_nt: TGTGCCAGCACACAGGGCACTGAAGCTTTCTTT

j_call: TRBJ2-7
d_call: TRBD1
v_call: TRBV6-1
clone_size: -
cdr3_aa: CASSPQTGALYEQYF
cdr3_nt: TGTGCCAGCAGCCCGCAGACAGGGGCCCTCTACGAGCAGTACTTC

j_call: TRBJ1-2
d_call: -
v_call: TRBV5-5
clone_size: once
cdr3_aa: CASSYQHLLTF
cdr3_nt: TGTGCCAGCAGCTATCAACACCTCCTGACCTTC

j_call: TRBJ1-2
d_call: TRBD1
v_call: TRBV7-3
clone_size: -
cdr3_aa: CASSLSGGDYGYTF
cdr3_nt: TGTGCCAGCAGCCTCTCAGGGGGAGACTATGGCTACACCTTC

j_call: TRBJ1-2
d_call: -
v_call: TRBV7-9
clone_size: once
cdr3_aa: CASSRKEGIPGETGYTF
cdr3_nt: TGTGCCAGCAGCCGGAAAGAAGGGATCCCCGGGGAAACGGGCTACACCTTC

j_call: TRBJ1-5
d_call: -
v_call: TRBV30
clone_size: -
cdr3_aa: CAWSETGQPQHF
cdr3_nt: TGTGCCTGGAGTGAAACGGGGCAGCCCCAGCATTTT

j_call: TRBJ2-7
d_call: TRBD2
v_call: TRBV11-3
clone_size: -
cdr3_aa: CASSLRGGSSYEQYF
cdr3_nt: TGTGCCAGCAGCTTACGAGGCGGGAGCTCCTACGAGCAGTACTTC

j_call: TRBJ1-4
d_call: TRBD1
v_call: TRBV5-4
clone_size: -
cdr3_aa: CASSLNRGTDEKLFF
cdr3_nt: TGTGCCAGCAGCTTGAACAGGGGAACGGATGAAAAACTGTTTTTT

j_call: TRBJ1-4
d_call: TRBD1
v_call: TRBV2
clone_size: once
cdr3_aa: CASRLRTGGGEKLFF
cdr3_nt: TGTGCCAGCAGACTTAGGACAGGGGGAGGCGAAAAACTGTTTTTT

j_call: TRBJ2-7
d_call: -
v_call: TRBV11-2
clone_size: -
cdr3_aa: CASSHDSLSYEQYF
cdr3_nt: TGTGCCAGCAGCCACGATAGTCTTTCCTACGAGCAGTACTTC

j_call: TRBJ2-7
d_call: TRBD2
v_call: TRBV6-1
clone_size: -
cdr3_aa: CASSEAVGLEWRWEQYF
cdr3_nt: TGTGCCAGCAGTGAAGCGGTGGGACTAGAATGGCGTTGGGAGCAGTACTTC

j_call: TRBJ1-1
d_call: -
v_call: TRBV6-5
clone_size: few
cdr3_aa: CASRTAPNTEAFF
cdr3_nt: TGTGCCAGCAGAACAGCTCCGAACACTGAAGCTTTCTTT